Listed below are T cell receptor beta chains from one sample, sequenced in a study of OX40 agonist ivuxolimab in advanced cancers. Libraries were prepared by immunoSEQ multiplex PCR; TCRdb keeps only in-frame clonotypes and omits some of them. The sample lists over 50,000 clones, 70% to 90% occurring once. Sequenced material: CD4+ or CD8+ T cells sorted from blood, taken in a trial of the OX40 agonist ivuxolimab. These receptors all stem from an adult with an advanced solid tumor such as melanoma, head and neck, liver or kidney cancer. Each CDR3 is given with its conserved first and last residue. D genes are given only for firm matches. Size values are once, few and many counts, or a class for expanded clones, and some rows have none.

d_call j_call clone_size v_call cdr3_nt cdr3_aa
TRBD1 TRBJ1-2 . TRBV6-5 TGTGCCAGCAGCAAGACAGGGTCCTATGGCTACACCTTC CASSKTGSYGYTF
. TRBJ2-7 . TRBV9 TGTGCCAGCAGCGTAGTAGTGACCCGGACTCCCCTCTACGAGCAGTACTTC CASSVVVTRTPLYEQYF
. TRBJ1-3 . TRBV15 TGTGCCATTGCGGCCGGCTCTGGAAACACCATATATTTT CAIAAGSGNTIYF
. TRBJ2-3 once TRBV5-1 TGCGCCAGCAGCTTAGGTAGCGCGTTCACAGATACGCAGTATTTT CASSLGSAFTDTQYF
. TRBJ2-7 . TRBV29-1 TGCAGCGTTCAATTCCGGGCCTTAAGCTCCTACGAGCAGTACTTC CSVQFRALSSYEQYF
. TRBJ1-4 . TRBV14 TGTGCCAGCAGCCAAGGGGGAAATCCAGAGACTGAAAAACTGTTTTTT CASSQGGNPETEKLFF
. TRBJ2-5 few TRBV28 TGTGCCAGCAGGCGGGGAGGAGAGACCCAGTACTTC CASRRGGETQYF
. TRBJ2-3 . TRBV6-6 TGTGCCAGCAGTTTGAGCACAGATACGCAGTATTTT CASSLSTDTQYF
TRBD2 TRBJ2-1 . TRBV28 TGTGCCAGCAGTTTCATAGCGGGAGGTGCCTACAATGAGCAGTTCTTC CASSFIAGGAYNEQFF
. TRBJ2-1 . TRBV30 TGTGCCTGGAAGGGTGGATCCGGTTCCGTATCCTACAATGAGCAGTTCTTC CAWKGGSGSVSYNEQFF
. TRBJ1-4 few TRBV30 TGTGCCTGGAGGACAGAGAATGAAAAACTGTTTTTT CAWRTENEKLFF
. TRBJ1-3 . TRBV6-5 TGTGCCAGCAGTTATTCTCTACAGGGTTCTGGAAACACCATATATTTT CASSYSLQGSGNTIYF
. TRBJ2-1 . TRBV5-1 TGCGCCAGCAGCTTGGAAGACAGTAAATACAATGAGCAGTTCTTC CASSLEDSKYNEQFF
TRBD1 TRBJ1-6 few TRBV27 TGTGCCAGCAGTCCCCAAGCGACAGGGGCTAGATATAATTCACCCCTCCACTTT CASSPQATGARYNSPLHF
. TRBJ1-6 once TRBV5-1 TGCGCCAGCAGCTTGGAAGGAGATCTGGATTCACCCCTCCACTTT CASSLEGDLDSPLHF
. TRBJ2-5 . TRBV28 TGTGCCAGCAGGGGGGGGGCGCGGGAGACCCAGTACTTC CASRGGARETQYF
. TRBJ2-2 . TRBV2 TGTGCCAGCAGTTTCACCGGAGACATCCCCGGGGAGCTGTTTTTT CASSFTGDIPGELFF
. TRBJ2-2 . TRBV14 TGTGCCAGCAGCCAAGATCTGGGAATGAGCACCGGGGAGCTGTTTTTT CASSQDLGMSTGELFF
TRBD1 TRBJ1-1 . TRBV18 TGTGCCAGCTCACCATCCGGGGGTATCAGACAGGGGAGCACTGAAGCTTTCTTT CASSPSGGIRQGSTEAFF
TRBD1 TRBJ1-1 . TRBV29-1 TGCAGCGTTGACGCAGGGGGCTTTGTCAACACTGAAGCTTTCTTT CSVDAGGFVNTEAFF
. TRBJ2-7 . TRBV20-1 TGCAGTGCTACCGTCATACGAGAGCAGTACTTC CSATVIREQYF
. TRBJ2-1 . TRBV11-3 TGTGCCAGCAGCCACTCCCCCCCGCCTGGGGAGCAGTTCTTC CASSHSPPPGEQFF
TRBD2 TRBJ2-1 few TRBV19 TGTGCCAGTAGTATTCTAGGTCCTAGCGGGAGCCAGCAGTTCTTC CASSILGPSGSQQFF
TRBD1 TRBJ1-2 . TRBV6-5 TGTGCCAGCAGTTACAGGGGGCTGGATGGCTACACCTTC CASSYRGLDGYTF
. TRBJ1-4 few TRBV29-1 TGCAGCGCACAGGATCGGGCAACTAATGAAAAACTGTTTTTT CSAQDRATNEKLFF
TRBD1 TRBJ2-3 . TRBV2 TGTGCCAGCAGTGGAGAGGGACAGAGCACAGATACGCAGTATTTT CASSGEGQSTDTQYF
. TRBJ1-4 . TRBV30 TGTGCCTGGAGTGTACCCGGGACACCGTATAAACTGTTTTTT CAWSVPGTPYKLFF
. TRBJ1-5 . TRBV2 TGTGCCAGCAGTACAAGCGGGGGCCTCAATCAGCCCCAGCATTTT CASSTSGGLNQPQHF
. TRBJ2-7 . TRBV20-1 TGCAGTGCTAGAGCTCAATACGAGCAGTACTTC CSARAQYEQYF
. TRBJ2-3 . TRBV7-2 TGTGCCAGCAGCCCCGGGACTAGCACAGATACGCAGTATTTT CASSPGTSTDTQYF
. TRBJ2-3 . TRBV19 TGTGCCAGAACCCTCAATTTACAGTATAACACAGATACGCAGTATTTT CARTLNLQYNTDTQYF
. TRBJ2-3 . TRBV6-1 TGTGCCAGCAGTGAATCCGGAGCGGGAGATACGCAGTATTTT CASSESGAGDTQYF
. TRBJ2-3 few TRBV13 TGTGCCAGCAGCCAACAAGGACACCCGGATACGCAGTATTTT CASSQQGHPDTQYF
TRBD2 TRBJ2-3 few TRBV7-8 TGTGCCAGCAGCTTAGTTACTAGCGGGAGAATCGCAGATACGCAGTATTTT CASSLVTSGRIADTQYF
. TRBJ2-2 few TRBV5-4 TGTGCCAGCAGGCGGAGGAGCGGCCCGTTCGCGAACACCGGGGAGCTGTTTTTT CASRRRSGPFANTGELFF
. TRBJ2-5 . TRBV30 TGTGCCTGGAGTATTAACAGTGGTGAGACCCAGTACTTC CAWSINSGETQYF
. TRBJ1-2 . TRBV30 TGTGCCTGGAAGGGCAGTCTTAACTATGGCTACACCTTC CAWKGSLNYGYTF
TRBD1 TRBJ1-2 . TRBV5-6 TGTGCCAGCAGCGTGACAGGGGGTGGCTACACCTTC CASSVTGGGYTF
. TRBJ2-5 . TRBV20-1 TGCAGTGCTATCGGAAAAGAGACCCAGTACTTC CSAIGKETQYF
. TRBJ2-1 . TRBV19 TGTGCCAGTAACCGGGGCTCCTACAATGAGCAGTTCTTC CASNRGSYNEQFF
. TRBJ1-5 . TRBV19 TGTGCCAGTAGTATCGGCAGGGGCAATCAGCCCCAGCATTTT CASSIGRGNQPQHF
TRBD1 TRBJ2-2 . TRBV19 TGTGCCAGTAGTGTCTCCGGGACAGGTAGACCGAACACCGGGGAGCTGTTTTTT CASSVSGTGRPNTGELFF
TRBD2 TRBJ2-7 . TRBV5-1 TGCGCCAGCAGCACTAGCGGGAGGGCCGGCGAGCAGTACTTC CASSTSGRAGEQYF
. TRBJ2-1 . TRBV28 TGTGCCAGCAGTCAACAGGTCCGCTCCTACAATGAGCAGTTCTTC CASSQQVRSYNEQFF
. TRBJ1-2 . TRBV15 TGTGCCACCAGCGGGACCCAGGGCTATGGCTACACCTTC CATSGTQGYGYTF